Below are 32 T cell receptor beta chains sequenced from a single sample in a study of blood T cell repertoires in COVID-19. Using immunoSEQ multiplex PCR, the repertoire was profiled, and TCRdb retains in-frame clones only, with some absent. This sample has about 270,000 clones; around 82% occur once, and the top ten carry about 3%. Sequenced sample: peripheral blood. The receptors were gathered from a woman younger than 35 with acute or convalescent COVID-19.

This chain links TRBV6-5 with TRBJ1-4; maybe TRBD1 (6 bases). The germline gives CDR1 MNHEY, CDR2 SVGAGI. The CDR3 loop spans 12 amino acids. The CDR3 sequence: CAVQGYNEKLFF. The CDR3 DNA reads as TGTGCAGTCCAGGGGTATAATGAAAAACTGTTTTTT.

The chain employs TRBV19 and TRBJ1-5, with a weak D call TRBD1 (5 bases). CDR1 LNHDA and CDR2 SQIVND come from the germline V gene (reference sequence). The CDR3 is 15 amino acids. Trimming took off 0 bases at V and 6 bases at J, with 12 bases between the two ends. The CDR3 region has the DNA TGTGCCAGTAGTATAGATCGGTGGGGCCTTCAGCCCCAGCATTTT. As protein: CASSIDRWGLQPQHF.

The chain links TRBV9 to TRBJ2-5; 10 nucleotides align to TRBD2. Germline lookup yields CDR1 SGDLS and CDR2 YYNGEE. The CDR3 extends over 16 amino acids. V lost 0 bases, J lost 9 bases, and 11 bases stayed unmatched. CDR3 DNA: TGTGCCAGCAGCGTAGATGCTAGCGGGAGTCTGGGGGCCCAGTACTTC. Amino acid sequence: CASSVDASGSLGAQYF. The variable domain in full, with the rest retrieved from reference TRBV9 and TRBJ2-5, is DSGVTQTPKHLITATGQRVTLRCSPRSGDLSVYWYQQSLDQGLQFLIQYYNGEERAKGNILERFSAQQFPDLHSELNLSSLELGDSALYFCASSVDASGSLGAQYFGPGTRLLVL.

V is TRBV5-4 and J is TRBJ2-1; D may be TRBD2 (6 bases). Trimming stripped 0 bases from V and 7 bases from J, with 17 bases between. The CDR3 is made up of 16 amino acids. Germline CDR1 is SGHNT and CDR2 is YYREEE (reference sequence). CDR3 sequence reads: CASSLGGQGGKNEQFF. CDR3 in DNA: TGTGCCAGCAGCTTGGGTGGCCAGGGAGGTAAGAATGAGCAGTTCTTC.

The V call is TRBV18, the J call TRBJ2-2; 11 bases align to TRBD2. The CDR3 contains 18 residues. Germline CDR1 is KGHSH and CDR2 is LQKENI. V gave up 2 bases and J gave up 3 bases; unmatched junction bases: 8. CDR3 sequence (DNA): TGTGCCAGCTCACCATGGCTAGCGGGAGGTCGAGACACCGGGGAGCTGTTTTTT. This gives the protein CASSPWLAGGRDTGELFF. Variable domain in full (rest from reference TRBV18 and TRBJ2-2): NAGVMQNPRHLVRRRGQEARLRCSPMKGHSHVYWYRQLPEEGLKFMVYLQKENIIDESGMPKERFSAEFPKEGPSILRIQQVVRGDSAAYFCASSPWLAGGRDTGELFFGEGSRLTVL.

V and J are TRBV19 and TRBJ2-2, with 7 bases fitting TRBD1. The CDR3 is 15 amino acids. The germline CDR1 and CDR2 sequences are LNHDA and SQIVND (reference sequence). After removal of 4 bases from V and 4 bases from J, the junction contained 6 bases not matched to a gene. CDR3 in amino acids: CASSSTGVGTGELFF. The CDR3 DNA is TGTGCCAGTAGTAGTACAGGGGTGGGCACCGGGGAGCTGTTTTTT.

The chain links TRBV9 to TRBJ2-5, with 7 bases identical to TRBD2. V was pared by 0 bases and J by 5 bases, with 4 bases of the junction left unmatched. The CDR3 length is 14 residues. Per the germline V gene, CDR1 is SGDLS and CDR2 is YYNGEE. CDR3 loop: CASSVVGSGETQYF. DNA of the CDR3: TGTGCCAGCAGCGTAGTTGGTAGCGGGGAGACCCAGTACTTC.

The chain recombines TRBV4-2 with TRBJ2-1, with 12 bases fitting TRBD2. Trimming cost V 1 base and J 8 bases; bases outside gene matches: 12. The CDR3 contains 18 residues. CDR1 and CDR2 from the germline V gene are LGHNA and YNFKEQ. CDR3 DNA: TGTGCCAGCAGCCAAGGGGGGACTAGCGGGCTGGCGGTCGATGAGCAGTTCTTC. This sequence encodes CASSQGGTSGLAVDEQFF.

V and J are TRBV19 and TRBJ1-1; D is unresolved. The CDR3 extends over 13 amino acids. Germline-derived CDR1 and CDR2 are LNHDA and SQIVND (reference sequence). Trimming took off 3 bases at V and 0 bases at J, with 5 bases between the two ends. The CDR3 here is CASSIQVNTEAFF. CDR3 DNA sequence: TGTGCCAGTAGTATCCAGGTGAACACTGAAGCTTTCTTT.

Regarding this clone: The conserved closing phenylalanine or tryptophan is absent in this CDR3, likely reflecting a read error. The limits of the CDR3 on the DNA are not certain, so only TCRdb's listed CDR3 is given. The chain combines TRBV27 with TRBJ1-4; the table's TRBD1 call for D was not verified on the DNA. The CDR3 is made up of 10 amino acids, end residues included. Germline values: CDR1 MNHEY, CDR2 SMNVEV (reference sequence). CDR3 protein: CASSLRRTGR.

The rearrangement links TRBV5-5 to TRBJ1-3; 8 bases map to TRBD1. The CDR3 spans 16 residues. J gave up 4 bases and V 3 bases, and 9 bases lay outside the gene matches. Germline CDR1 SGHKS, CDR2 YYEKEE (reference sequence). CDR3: CASSSSGGFLGNTIYF. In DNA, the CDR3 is TGTGCCAGCAGCTCGTCAGGGGGCTTCTTAGGAAACACCATATATTTT.

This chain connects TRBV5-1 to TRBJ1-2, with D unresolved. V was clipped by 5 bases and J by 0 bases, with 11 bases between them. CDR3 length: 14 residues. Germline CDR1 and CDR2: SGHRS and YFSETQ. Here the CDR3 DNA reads TGCGCCAGCAGAGGTGAGGTCACTAACTATGGCTACACCTTC. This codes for CASRGEVTNYGYTF.

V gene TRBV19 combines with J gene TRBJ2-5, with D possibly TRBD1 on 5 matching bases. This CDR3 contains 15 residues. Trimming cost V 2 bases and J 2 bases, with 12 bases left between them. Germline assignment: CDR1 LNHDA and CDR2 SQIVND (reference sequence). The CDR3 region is CASSISDRPQETQYF. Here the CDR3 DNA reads TGTGCCAGTAGTATATCTGACAGACCTCAAGAGACCCAGTACTTC.

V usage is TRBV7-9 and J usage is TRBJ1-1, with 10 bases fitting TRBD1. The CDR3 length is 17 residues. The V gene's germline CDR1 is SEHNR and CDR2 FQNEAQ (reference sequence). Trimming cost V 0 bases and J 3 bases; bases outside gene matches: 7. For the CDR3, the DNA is TGTGCCAGCAGCTTAGCGGGCGGGGACAGGGGCCACACTGAAGCTTTCTTT. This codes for CASSLAGGDRGHTEAFF. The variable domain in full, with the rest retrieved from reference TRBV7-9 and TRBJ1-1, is DTGVSQNPRHKITKRGQNVTFRCDPISEHNRLYWYRQTLGQGPEFLTYFQNEAQLEKSRLLSDRFSAERPKGSFSTLEIQRTEQGDSAMYLCASSLAGGDRGHTEAFFGQGTRLTVV.

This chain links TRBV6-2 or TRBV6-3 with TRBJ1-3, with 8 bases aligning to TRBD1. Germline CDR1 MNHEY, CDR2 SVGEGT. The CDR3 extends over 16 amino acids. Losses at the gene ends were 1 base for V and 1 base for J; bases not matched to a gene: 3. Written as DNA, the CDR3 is TGTGCCAGCAGTTACTGGACAGGGACTTCTGGAAACACCATATATTTT. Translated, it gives CASSYWTGTSGNTIYF.

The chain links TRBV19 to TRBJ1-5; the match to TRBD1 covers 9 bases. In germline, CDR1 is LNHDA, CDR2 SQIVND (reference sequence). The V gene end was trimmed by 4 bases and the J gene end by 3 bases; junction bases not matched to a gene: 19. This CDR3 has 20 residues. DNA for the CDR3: TGTGCCAGTAGTAAGCCCCCAGGGACAGGGAGGTTCCTTCTCAATCAGCCCCAGCATTTT. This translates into CASSKPPGTGRFLLNQPQHF.

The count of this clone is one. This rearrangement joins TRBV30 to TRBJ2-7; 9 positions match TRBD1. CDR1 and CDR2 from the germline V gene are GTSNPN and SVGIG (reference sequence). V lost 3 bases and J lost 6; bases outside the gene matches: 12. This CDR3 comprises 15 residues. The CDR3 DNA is TGTGCCTGGAGGGTAGGGGGGACAGGGTCTGGCGAGCAGTACTTC. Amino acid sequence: CAWRVGGTGSGEQYF.

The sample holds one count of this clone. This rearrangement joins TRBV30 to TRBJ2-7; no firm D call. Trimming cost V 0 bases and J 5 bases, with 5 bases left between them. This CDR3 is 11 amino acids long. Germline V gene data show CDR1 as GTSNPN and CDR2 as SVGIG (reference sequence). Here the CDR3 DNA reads TGTGCCTGGAGTGTGGCGGACGAGCAGTACTTC. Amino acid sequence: CAWSVADEQYF.

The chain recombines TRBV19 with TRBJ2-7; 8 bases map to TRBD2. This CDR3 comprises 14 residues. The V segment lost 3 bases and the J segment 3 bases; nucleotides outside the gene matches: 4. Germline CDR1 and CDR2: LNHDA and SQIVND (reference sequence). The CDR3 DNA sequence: TGTGCCAGTAGTATTCGGGCGGGAGGCTACGAGCAGTACTTC. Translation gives CASSIRAGGYEQYF.

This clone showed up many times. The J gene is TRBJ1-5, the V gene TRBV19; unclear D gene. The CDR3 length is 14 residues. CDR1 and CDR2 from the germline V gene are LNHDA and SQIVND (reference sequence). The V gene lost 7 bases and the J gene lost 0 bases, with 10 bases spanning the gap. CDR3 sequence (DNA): TGTGCCAGTACCCGAACGGGTAGCAATCAGCCCCAGCATTTT. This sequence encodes CASTRTGSNQPQHF.

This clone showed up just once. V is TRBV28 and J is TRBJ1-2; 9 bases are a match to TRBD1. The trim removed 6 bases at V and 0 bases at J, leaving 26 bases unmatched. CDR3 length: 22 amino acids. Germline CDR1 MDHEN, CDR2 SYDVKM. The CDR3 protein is CASSLGRTGVIVRAAANYGYTF. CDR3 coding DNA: TGTGCCAGCAGCCTCGGCCGGACAGGGGTCATAGTTCGAGCGGCAGCTAACTATGGCTACACCTTC.

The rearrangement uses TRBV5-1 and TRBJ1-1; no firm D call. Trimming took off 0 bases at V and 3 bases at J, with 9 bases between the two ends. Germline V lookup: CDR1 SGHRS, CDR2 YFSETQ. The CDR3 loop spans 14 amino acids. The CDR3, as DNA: TGCGCCAGCAGCTTGGCCGGGGTCGACACTGAAGCTTTCTTT. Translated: CASSLAGVDTEAFF.

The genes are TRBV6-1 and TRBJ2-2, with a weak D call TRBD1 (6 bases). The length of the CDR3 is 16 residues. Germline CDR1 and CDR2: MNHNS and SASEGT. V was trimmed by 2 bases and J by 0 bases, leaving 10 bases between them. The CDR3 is CASSEQTGTNTGELFF. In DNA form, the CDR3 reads TGTGCCAGCAGTGAACAGACAGGAACGAACACCGGGGAGCTGTTTTTT.

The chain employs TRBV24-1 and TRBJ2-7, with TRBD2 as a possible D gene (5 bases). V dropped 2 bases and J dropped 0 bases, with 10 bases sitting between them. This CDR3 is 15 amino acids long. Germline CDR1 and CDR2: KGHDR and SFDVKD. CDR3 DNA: TGTGCCACCAGTGATTCTCGAAGCGGCTCCTACGAGCAGTACTTC. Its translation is CATSDSRSGSYEQYF.

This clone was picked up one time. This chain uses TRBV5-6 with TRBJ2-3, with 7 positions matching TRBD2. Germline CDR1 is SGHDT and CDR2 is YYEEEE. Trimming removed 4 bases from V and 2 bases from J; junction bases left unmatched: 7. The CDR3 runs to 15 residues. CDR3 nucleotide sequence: TGTGCCAGCAGCCCCATGCGGGGGAACACAGATACGCAGTATTTT. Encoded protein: CASSPMRGNTDTQYF.

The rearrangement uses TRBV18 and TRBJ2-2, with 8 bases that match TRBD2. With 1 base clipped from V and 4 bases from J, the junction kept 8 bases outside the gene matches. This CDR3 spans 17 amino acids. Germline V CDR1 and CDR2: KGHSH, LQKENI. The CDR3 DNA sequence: TGTGCCAGCTCACCACTACCCAGCGGGAGTGGCACCGGGGAGCTGTTTTTT. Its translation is CASSPLPSGSGTGELFF.

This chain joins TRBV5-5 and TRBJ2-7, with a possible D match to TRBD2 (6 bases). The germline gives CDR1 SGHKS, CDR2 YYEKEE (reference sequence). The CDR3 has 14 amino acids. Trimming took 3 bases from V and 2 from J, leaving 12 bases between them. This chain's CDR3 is CASSWGTGAYEQYF. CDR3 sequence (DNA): TGTGCCAGCAGCTGGGGAACGGGGGCCTACGAGCAGTACTTC.

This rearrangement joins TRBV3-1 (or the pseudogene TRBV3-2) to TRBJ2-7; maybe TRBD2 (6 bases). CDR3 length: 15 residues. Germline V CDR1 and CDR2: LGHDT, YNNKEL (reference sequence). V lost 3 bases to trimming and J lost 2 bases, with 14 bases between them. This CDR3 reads CASSQAGSQAYEQYF. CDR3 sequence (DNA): TGTGCCAGCAGCCAGGCGGGGTCTCAAGCCTACGAGCAGTACTTC.

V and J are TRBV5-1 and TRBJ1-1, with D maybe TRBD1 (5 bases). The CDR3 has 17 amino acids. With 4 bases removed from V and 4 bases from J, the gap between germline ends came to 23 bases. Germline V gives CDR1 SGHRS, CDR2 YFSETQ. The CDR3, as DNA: TGCGCCAGCAGCACGGGGACTGGAGGATATTTCGGCACTGAAGCTTTCTTT. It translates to CASSTGTGGYFGTEAFF.

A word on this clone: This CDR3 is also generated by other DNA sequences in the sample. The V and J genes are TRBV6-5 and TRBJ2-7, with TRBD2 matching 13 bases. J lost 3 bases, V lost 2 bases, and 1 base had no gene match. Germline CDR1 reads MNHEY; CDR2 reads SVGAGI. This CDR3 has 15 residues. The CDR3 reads CASSYGLAGVYEQYF. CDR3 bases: TGTGCCAGCAGTTACGGACTAGCGGGAGTCTACGAGCAGTACTTC.

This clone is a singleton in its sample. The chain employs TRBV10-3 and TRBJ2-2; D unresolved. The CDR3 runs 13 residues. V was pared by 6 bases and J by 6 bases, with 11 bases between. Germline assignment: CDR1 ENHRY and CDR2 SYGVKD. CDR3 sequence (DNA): TGTGCCATCAGGAACAGTATTGCCGGGGAGCTGTTTTTT. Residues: CAIRNSIAGELFF.

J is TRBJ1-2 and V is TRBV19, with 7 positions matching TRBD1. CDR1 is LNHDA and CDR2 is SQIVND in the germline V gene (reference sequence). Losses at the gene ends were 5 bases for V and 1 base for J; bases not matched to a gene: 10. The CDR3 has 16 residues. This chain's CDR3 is CASSPATGRINYGYTF. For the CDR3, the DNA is TGTGCCAGTAGTCCGGCGACAGGGAGGATTAACTATGGCTACACCTTC.